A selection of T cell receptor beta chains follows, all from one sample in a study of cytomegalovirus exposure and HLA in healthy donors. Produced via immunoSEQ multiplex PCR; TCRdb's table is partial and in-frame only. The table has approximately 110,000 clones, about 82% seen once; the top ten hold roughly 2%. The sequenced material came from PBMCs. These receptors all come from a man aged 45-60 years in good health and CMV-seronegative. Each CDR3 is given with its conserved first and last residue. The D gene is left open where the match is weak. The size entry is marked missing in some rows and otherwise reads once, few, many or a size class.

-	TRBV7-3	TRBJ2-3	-	CASSLTPGQTRDTQYF	TGTGCCAGCAGCTTAACGCCCGGACAGACCCGGGATACGCAGTATTTT
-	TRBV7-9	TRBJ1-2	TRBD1	CASSPRTGDGYTF	TGTGCCAGCAGCCCAAGGACAGGTGATGGCTACACCTTC
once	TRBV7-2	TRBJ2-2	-	CASSPANTGELFF	TGTGCCAGCAGCCCCGCGAACACCGGGGAGCTGTTTTTT
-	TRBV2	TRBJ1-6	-	CASGTRSPNNSPLHF	TGTGCCAGCGGGACACGGAGCCCCAATAATTCACCCCTCCACTTT
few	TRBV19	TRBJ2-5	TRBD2	CASSMNPAGGQETQYF	TGTGCCAGTAGTATGAATCCAGCGGGGGGCCAAGAGACCCAGTACTTC
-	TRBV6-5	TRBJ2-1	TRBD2	CASSLTSGGGIEQFF	TGTGCCAGCAGCCTCACTAGCGGGGGAGGGATTGAGCAGTTCTTC
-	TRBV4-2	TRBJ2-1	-	CASSPGPAGEQFF	TGTGCCAGCAGCCCGGGGCCGGCGGGGGAGCAGTTCTTC
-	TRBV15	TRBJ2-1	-	CATSRDTSSYNEQFF	TGTGCCACCAGCAGAGATACTAGCTCCTACAATGAGCAGTTCTTC
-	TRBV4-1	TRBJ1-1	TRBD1	CASSQDSYRGTAFF	TGCGCCAGCAGCCAAGATAGCTACAGGGGGACAGCTTTCTTT
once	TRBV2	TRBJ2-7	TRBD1	CASRRRAGTGMYEQYF	TGTGCCAGCAGACGCCGCGCCGGGACAGGAATGTACGAGCAGTACTTC
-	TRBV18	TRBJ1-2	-	CASSADRLPPWTF	TGTGCCAGCTCAGCCGACAGGCTCCCTCCGTGGACCTTC
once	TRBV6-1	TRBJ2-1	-	CASITAYNEQFF	TGTGCCAGCATAACAGCTTACAATGAGCAGTTCTTC
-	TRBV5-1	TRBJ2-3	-	CASSLGQLTDTQYF	TGCGCCAGCAGCTTGGGACAGCTCACAGATACGCAGTATTTT
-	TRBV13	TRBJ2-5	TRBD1	CASSRDSPREQYF	TGTGCCAGCAGCCGGGACAGCCCGAGAGAGCAGTACTTC
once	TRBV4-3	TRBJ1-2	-	CASSQESSGRGPIGYTF	TGCGCCAGCAGCCAAGAATCTTCTGGCAGGGGACCCATCGGCTACACCTTC
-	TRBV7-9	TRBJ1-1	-	CASSYRPRDTSNTEAFF	TGTGCCAGCAGTTACCGACCCCGGGACACCTCGAACACTGAAGCTTTCTTT
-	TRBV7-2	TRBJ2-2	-	CASSLGSRVGELFF	TGTGCCAGCAGCTTAGGGTCCAGGGTCGGGGAGCTGTTTTTT
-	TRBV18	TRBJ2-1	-	CASSPMSSYNEQFF	TGTGCCAGCTCACCAATGAGCTCCTACAATGAGCAGTTCTTC
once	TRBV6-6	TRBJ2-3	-	CASTPRAVRDTQYF	TGTGCCAGCACCCCCCGCGCGGTCCGAGATACGCAGTATTTT
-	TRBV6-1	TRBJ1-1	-	CASSEEGPNTEAFF	TGTGCCAGCAGTGAGGAGGGGCCTAACACTGAAGCTTTCTTT
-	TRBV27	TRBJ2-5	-	CAAQRLAGAETQYF	TGTGCCGCCCAGAGGTTGGCGGGGGCCGAGACCCAGTACTTC
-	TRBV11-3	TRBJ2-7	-	CASSLGTSNEQYF	TGTGCCAGCAGCTTAGGGACATCCAACGAGCAGTACTTC
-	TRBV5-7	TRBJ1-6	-	CASRTREALLHF	TGTGCCAGCAGAACCCGGGAGGCCCTCCTCCACTTT
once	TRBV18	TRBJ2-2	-	CASSPLPGASGELFF	TGTGCCAGCTCACCGCTTCCAGGGGCGAGCGGGGAGCTGTTTTTT
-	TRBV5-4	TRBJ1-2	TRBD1	CASSLGGETGGRRDGYTF	TGTGCCAGCAGCTTGGGGGGGGAGACAGGGGGCCGTCGAGATGGCTACACCTTC
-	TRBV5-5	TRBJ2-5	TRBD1	CASSWDRYQETQYF	TGTGCCAGCAGCTGGGACAGGTACCAAGAGACCCAGTACTTC
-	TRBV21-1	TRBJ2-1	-	CASSQGNEQFF	TGTGCCAGCAGCCAGGGCAATGAGCAGTTCTTC
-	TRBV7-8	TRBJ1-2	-	CASTANGQAFHYGYTF	TGTGCCAGCACCGCTAATGGGCAGGCGTTTCACTATGGCTACACCTTC
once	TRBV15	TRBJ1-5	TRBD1	CATSRDYPGQGPNQPQHF	TGTGCCACCAGCAGAGATTACCCGGGACAGGGCCCTAATCAGCCCCAGCATTTT
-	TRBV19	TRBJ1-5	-	CASHHRKNQPQHF	TGTGCCAGCCACCACAGGAAGAATCAGCCCCAGCATTTT
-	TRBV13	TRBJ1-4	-	CASSFEGGGEKLFF	TGTGCCAGCAGCTTCGAAGGTGGAGGTGAAAAACTGTTTTTT
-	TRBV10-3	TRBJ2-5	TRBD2	CAISWTSGVAQYF	TGTGCCATCAGTTGGACTAGCGGGGTGGCCCAGTACTTC
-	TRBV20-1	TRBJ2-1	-	CSATFNEQFF	TGCAGTGCTACCTTCAATGAGCAGTTCTTC
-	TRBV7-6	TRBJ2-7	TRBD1	CASSRQGPSYEQYF	TGTGCCAGCAGCCGACAGGGGCCATCCTACGAGCAGTACTTC
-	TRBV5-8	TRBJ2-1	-	CASSSIIGRRYNEQFF	TGTGCCAGCAGCTCGATTATCGGTAGGAGGTACAATGAGCAGTTCTTC
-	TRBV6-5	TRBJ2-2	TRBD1	CASTRQGLLSGELFF	TGTGCCAGCACAAGACAGGGGCTGTTGTCGGGGGAGCTGTTTTTT
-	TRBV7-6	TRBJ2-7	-	CASSLGGALPYEQYF	TGTGCCAGCAGCTTGGGTGGGGCGCTACCCTACGAGCAGTACTTC
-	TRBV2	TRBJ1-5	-	CASSDIGGSGPQHF	TGTGCCAGCAGTGATATTGGGGGGAGTGGGCCCCAGCATTTT
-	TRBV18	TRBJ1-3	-	CASSPNSISGNTIYF	TGTGCCAGCTCACCGAACAGCATCTCTGGAAACACCATATATTTT
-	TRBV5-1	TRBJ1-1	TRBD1	CASSLGQGRTEAFF	TGCGCCAGCAGCTTGGGACAGGGCAGGACTGAAGCTTTCTTT
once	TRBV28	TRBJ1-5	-	CASSQQGPQGPQHF	TGTGCCAGCAGTCAACAGGGTCCCCAAGGGCCCCAGCATTTT
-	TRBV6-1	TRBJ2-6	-	CASSEQQGRPGANVLTF	TGTGCCAGCAGTGAGCAGCAGGGGCGACCTGGGGCCAACGTCCTGACTTTC
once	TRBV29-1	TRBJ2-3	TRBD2	CSASGGISTDTQYF	TGCAGCGCGTCGGGGGGGATCAGCACAGATACGCAGTATTTT
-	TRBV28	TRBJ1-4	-	CASSEPGSQNEKLFF	TGTGCCAGCAGCGAACCGGGGTCCCAGAATGAAAAACTGTTTTTT
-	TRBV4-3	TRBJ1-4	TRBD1	CASSKDRGAKLFF	TGCGCCAGCAGCAAGGACAGGGGGGCGAAACTGTTTTTT
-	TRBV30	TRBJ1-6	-	CACTGQSHSPLHF	TGTGCCTGTACCGGACAGTCTCATTCACCCCTCCACTTT
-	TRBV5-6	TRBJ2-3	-	CASSLVDTDTQYF	TGTGCCAGCAGCTTGGTAGACACAGATACGCAGTATTTT
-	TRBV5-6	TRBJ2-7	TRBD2	CASSAGQLAGGLEQYF	TGTGCCAGCAGCGCGGGGCAACTAGCGGGGGGCCTCGAGCAGTACTTC
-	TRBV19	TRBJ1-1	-	CASSSQGNTEAFF	TGTGCCAGTAGTTCTCAGGGGAACACTGAAGCTTTCTTT
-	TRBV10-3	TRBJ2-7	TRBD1	CAIGRTGGTHEQYF	TGTGCCATCGGGAGGACAGGGGGAACCCACGAGCAGTACTTC
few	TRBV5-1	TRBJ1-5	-	CASSLMGGGNQPQHF	TGCGCCAGCAGCTTGATGGGGGGTGGCAATCAGCCCCAGCATTTT
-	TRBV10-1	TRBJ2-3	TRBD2	CASSESGSGDTDTQYF	TGCGCCAGCAGTGAGTCTGGTAGCGGGGACACAGATACGCAGTATTTT